The 11 T cell receptor beta chains below come from one sample, sequenced in a study of blood T cell repertoires in COVID-19. The method was immunoSEQ multiplex PCR; TCRdb's version includes in-frame clones alone and lacks a portion of them. This table holds tens of thousands of clones, 80% found once. The sample comprised peripheral blood. Receptors were obtained from an elderly woman with acute or convalescent COVID-19.

This clone was observed a handful of times. This chain links TRBV12-3 or TRBV12-4 with TRBJ1-1; D ambiguous. There are 13 residues in the CDR3. With 8 bases removed from V and 0 bases from J, the gap between germline ends came to 10 bases. The CDR3 protein is CASCRFMNTEAFF. The CDR3 DNA is TGTGCCAGCTGTCGGTTTATGAACACTGAAGCTTTCTTT.

V and J are TRBV15 and TRBJ1-1, with D possibly TRBD1 on 6 matching bases. The CDR3 is 15 amino acids. Trimming cost V 3 bases and J 1 base, with 12 bases left between them. Looked up from germline, CDR1 is LNHNV and CDR2 is YYDKDF (reference sequence). CDR3 sequence (DNA): TGTGCCACCAGCAGGGACAGAATCAAGAACACTGAAGCTTTCTTT. It codes for CATSRDRIKNTEAFF.

This chain uses TRBV19 with TRBJ1-1, with 8 bases aligning to TRBD1. There are 13 residues in the CDR3. Germline V gene data show CDR1 as LNHDA and CDR2 as SQIVND (reference sequence). Losses at the gene ends were 5 bases for V and 3 bases for J; bases not matched to a gene: 2. The CDR3 sequence: CASSWTGYTEAFF. The CDR3 DNA follows: TGTGCCAGTAGTTGGACAGGGTACACTGAAGCTTTCTTT.

V usage is TRBV14 and J usage is TRBJ2-6, with 7 bases lining up with TRBD1. Germline CDR1 and CDR2: SGHDN and FVKESK. The V segment lost 4 bases and the J segment 8 bases; nucleotides outside the gene matches: 11. The CDR3 sequence is 16 residues long. The chain's CDR3 is CASSRAGTVVPNVLTF. CDR3 nucleotide sequence: TGTGCCAGCAGCCGAGCCGGGACAGTCGTCCCCAACGTCCTGACTTTC.

V usage is TRBV6-5 and J usage is TRBJ2-2, with a possible D match to TRBD1 (5 bases). CDR1 and CDR2 from the germline V gene are MNHEY and SVGAGI. This CDR3 comprises 15 residues. Trimming removed 6 bases at V and 6 bases at J, with 17 bases between. The CDR3 coding sequence is TGTGCCAGCAGCAGTCGTAACACAGGTTCCGGGGAGCTGTTTTTT. Encoded protein: CASSSRNTGSGELFF.

In nucleotides, the CDR3 is TGTGCCAGCAGCTTTACTAGCGGGGGCATGTATGAGCAGTTCTTC. Translation: CASSFTSGGMYEQFF. The chain employs TRBV11-2 and TRBJ2-1, with 11 bases aligning to TRBD2. Germline CDR1 and CDR2: SGHAT and FQNNGV. The V and J ends lost 3 bases and 8 bases, in that order; junction bases with no gene match: 6. This CDR3 contains 15 residues. Using reference TRBV11-2 and TRBJ2-1 for the parts outside the CDR3, the full variable domain is EAGVAQSPRYKIIEKRQSVAFWCNPISGHATLYWYQQILGQGPKLLIQFQNNGVVDDSQLPKDRFSAERLKGVDSTLKIQPAKLEDSAVYLCASSFTSGGMYEQFFGPGTRLTVL.

The genes are TRBV18 and TRBJ2-7, with D perhaps matching TRBD2 (6 bases). V dropped 3 bases and J dropped 0 bases, with 12 bases sitting between them. CDR3 size: 15 residues. Germline CDR1 KGHSH, CDR2 LQKENI. DNA for the CDR3: TGTGCCAGCTCACCGGTAGCGGACTCCTCCTACGAGCAGTACTTC. Protein sequence: CASSPVADSSYEQYF.

This chain uses TRBV5-6 with TRBJ1-5; 11 positions agree with TRBD1. Germline CDR1 reads SGHDT; CDR2 reads YYEEEE. The CDR3 totals 14 residues. The J segment lost 9 bases and the V segment lost 4 bases, leaving 6 bases of the junction unmatched. The CDR3 DNA reads as TGTGCCAGCAGCAGGGACAGGGGGAGTCGGCCCCAGCATTTT. It encodes CASSRDRGSRPQHF.

In the case of this clone: In the same sample, other DNA sequences code for this CDR3. The V and J genes are TRBV12-3 or TRBV12-4 and TRBJ1-1, with a weak D call TRBD1 (6 bases). V was pared by 3 bases and J by 7 bases, with 12 bases between. The CDR3 is 13 residues long. CDR3 nucleotide sequence: TGTGCCAGCAGTTTGGCCGGACAGTATGAAGCTTTCTTT. It encodes CASSLAGQYEAFF.

V is TRBV23-1 and J is TRBJ2-1; 8 bases align to TRBD2. TRBV23-1 is labeled an ORF, and its function is uncertain. The CDR3 length is 18 residues. V gave up 9 bases and J gave up 6 bases; unmatched junction bases: 22. CDR3 amino acids: CARLRDTQAGVCCNEQFF. In DNA, the CDR3 is TGCGCCAGACTCCGCGACACCCAAGCGGGAGTGTGCTGCAATGAGCAGTTCTTC.

The chain recombines TRBV3-1 (or the pseudogene TRBV3-2) with TRBJ2-5, with 10 bases that match TRBD1. CDR3 size: 15 residues. J lost 4 bases, V lost 4 bases, and 6 bases had no gene match. CDR1 LGHDT and CDR2 YNNKEL come from the germline V gene (reference sequence). CDR3 bases: TGTGCCAGCAGCCGGTACGACAGGGGGCCAGAGACCCAGTACTTC. Residues: CASSRYDRGPETQYF.